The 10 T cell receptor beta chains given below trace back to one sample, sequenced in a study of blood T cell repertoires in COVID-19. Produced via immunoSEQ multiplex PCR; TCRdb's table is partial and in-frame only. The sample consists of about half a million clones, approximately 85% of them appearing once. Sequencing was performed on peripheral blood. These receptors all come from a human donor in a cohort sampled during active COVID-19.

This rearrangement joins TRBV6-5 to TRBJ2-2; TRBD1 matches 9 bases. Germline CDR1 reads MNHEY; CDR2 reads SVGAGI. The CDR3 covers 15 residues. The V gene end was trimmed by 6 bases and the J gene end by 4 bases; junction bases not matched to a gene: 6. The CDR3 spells CASSRTGVLTGELFF. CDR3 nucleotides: TGTGCCAGCAGCCGGACAGGGGTCCTCACCGGGGAGCTGTTTTTT.

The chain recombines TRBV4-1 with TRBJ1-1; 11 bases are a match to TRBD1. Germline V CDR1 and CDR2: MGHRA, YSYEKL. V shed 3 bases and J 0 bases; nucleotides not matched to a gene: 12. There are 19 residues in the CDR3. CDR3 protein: CASSHLKPGQGVMNTEAFF. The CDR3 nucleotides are TGCGCCAGCAGCCACTTAAAGCCGGGACAGGGGGTGATGAACACTGAAGCTTTCTTT.

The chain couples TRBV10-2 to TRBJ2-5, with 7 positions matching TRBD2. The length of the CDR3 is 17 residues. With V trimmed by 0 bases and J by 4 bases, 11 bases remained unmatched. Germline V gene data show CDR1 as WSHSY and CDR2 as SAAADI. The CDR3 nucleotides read TGCGCCAGCAGTGAGTCGGCCGGAGGACTAGTCAGAGAGACCCAGTACTTC. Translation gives CASSESAGGLVRETQYF.

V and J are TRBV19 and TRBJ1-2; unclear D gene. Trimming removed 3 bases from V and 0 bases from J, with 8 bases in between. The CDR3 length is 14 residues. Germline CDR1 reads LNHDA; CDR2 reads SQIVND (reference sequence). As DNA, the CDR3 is TGTGCCAGTAGTATCCAGGCAGCTAACTATGGCTACACCTTC. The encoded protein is CASSIQAANYGYTF.

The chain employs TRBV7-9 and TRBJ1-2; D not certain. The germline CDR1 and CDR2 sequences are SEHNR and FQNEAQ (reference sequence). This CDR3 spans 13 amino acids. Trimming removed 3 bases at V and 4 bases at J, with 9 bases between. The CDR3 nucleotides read TGTGCCAGCAGCTTCGGACTCAGCTATGGCTACACCTTC. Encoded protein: CASSFGLSYGYTF.

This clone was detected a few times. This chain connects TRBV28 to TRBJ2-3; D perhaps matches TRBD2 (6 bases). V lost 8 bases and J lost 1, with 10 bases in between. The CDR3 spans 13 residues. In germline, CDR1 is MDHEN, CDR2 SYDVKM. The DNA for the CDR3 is TGTGCCAGCTCGGGAGATGGCACAGATACGCAGTATTTT. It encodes CASSGDGTDTQYF.

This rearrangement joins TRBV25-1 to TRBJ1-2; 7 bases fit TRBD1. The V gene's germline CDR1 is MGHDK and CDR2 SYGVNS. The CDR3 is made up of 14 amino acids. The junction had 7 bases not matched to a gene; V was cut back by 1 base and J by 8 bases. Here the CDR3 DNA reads TGTGCCAGCAGTGAATTACAGGGGCTCGGGGGCTACACCTTC. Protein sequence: CASSELQGLGGYTF.

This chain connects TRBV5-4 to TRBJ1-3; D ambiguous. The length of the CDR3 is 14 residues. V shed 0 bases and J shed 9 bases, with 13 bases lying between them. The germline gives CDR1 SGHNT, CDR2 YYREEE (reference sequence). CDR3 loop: CASSLDGISTTIYF. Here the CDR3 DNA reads TGTGCCAGCAGCTTGGACGGGATATCGACCACCATATATTTT.

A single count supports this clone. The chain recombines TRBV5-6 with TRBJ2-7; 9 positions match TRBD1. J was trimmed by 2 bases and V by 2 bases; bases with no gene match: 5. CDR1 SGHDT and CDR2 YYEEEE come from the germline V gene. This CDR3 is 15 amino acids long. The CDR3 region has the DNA TGTGCCAGCAGCTTCGGGACAGGGCCGACCTACGAGCAGTACTTC. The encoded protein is CASSFGTGPTYEQYF.

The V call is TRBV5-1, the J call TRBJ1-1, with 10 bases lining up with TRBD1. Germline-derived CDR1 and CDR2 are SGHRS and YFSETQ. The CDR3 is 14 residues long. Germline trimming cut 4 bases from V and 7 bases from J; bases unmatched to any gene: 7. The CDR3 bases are TGCGCCAGCAGCCAGAGACAGGGGGCCGGTGAAGCTTTCTTT. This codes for CASSQRQGAGEAFF.